One TCR beta chain is described in this entry. The germline V gene encodes CDR1 SGHDT and CDR2 YYEEEE. This CDR3 comprises 13 residues. V gave up 2 bases and J gave up 4 bases, with 10 bases separating them. The data were taken from a study of blood T cell repertoires in COVID-19. Here immunoSEQ multiplex PCR was the method, and the copy in TCRdb shows in-frame clones only, minus some. Of some 290,000 clones in the sample, roughly 91% were seen once. The chain couples TRBV5-6 to TRBJ2-7, with a possible D match to TRBD1 (6 bases). The sample taken for sequencing was PBMCs or T cells enriched from blood (not recorded which). The TCR was taken from a woman aged 25 to 39 who had recovered from COVID-19. DNA for the CDR3: TGTGCCAGCAGCTTCCTCGACAGGTACGAGCAGTACTTC. Amino acids: CASSFLDRYEQYF.